The present T cell receptor beta chain was sequenced within a study of T cells after yellow fever vaccination. Whole-study context: Fractions with few cells were prepared using SMART-Seq v4 Ultra Low Input.

Each CDR3 protein is one row after TCRdb ran MiXCR on the 5' RACE reads. The sample includes 450,000 to 600,000 distinct CDR3 sequences, approximately 12% of them seen just once. General observations from the study: Primary-vaccination clones mostly resurfaced post-booster (around 96% CD4, 75% to 90% CD8). Overlap between CD4 and CD8 compartments was detected for a small share of clonotypes. Compared with primary, the secondary response was weaker and peaked at day 5, not 15.

To note about this clonotype: Its cognate antigen is unknown.

The sequence was obtained from a man aged 25 to 40 who received the YFV17D yellow fever vaccine. Sequences were derived from PBMCs, sampled on the day of the yellow fever booster vaccination.

CDR3 sequence reads: CASSLEVGGSGANVLTF. CDR3 DNA sequence: TGTGCCAGCAGCTTAGAGGTTGGGGGCTCTGGGGCCAACGTCCTGACTTTC. The V gene is TRBV11-2, the J gene TRBJ2-6; D may correspond to TRBD1 or TRBD2 (5 bases each). The CDR3 consists of 17 residues. Germline lookup yields CDR1 SGHAT and CDR2 FQNNGV. V was trimmed by 0 bases and J by 0 bases, leaving 9 bases between them.